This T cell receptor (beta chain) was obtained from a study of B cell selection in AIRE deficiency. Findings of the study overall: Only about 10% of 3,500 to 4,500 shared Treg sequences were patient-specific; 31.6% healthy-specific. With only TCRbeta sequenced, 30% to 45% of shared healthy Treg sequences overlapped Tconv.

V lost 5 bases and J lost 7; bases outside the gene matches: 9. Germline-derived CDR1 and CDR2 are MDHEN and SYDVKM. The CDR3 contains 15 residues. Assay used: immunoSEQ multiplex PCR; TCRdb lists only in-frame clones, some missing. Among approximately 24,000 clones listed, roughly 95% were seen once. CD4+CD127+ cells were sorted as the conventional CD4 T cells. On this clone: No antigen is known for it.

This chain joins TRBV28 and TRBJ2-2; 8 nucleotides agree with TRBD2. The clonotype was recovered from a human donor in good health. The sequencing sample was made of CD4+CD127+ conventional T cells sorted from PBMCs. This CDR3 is CASSPREGVGGELFF. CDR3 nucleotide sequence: TGTGCCAGCAGTCCCCGGGAGGGGGTTGGCGGGGAGCTGTTTTTT. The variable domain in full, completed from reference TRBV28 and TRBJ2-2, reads DVKVTQSSRYLVKRTGEKVFLECVQDMDHENMFWYRQDPGLGLRLIYFSYDVKMKEKGDIPEGYSVSREKKERFSLILESASTNQTSMYLCASSPREGVGGELFFGEGSRLTVL.